This T cell receptor (beta chain) comes out of a study of blood T cell repertoires in COVID-19. The overall study: Samples representing acute and convalescent COVID-19 were sourced from the United States, Italy and Spain.

Unmatched junction bases numbered 11, after V lost 6 bases and J lost 8 bases. CDR3 size: 15 residues. CDR1 MNHNY and CDR2 SVGAGI come from the germline V gene (reference sequence). In the original analysis: Amplifying reference gene primers gave estimates of nucleated cell counts. TCRdb's table, derived via immunoSEQ multiplex PCR, lists solely in-frame clones and lacks some. That table supplies the V and J calls and clone size; D and trimming were determined from the DNA. The table lists around 230,000 clones, approximately 80% of them singletons, with 25% to 35% in the top ten. The sequence was collected from a man in his forties with acute or convalescent COVID-19. Sequencing input: peripheral blood. The gene calls are TRBV6-6 and TRBJ1-4; 8 nucleotides line up with TRBD1. CDR3 in amino acids: CASSLRDRIEEKLFF. CDR3 DNA: TGTGCCAGCAGCCTGCGGGACAGGATTGAAGAAAAACTGTTTTTT.